This T cell receptor (beta chain) was recovered during a study of cytomegalovirus exposure and HLA in healthy donors (dated by TCRdb to about 2017). Regarding the complete study: An earlier analysis of roughly 500 of the donors reported approximately 290 Gb of sequence data and 120 million or so unique TCR beta sequences from around 200 million T cells. An early release that covered about 600 HLA-typed donors contained about 290 gigabases of sequencing data and tens of millions of unique TCR sequences. Of the roughly 410 genotyped donors, 75% to 85% were placed in the genetic ancestry cluster associated with self-reported Caucasian donors. The study aimed to test whether cataloging public T cell receptors could reveal signatures of past pathogen exposure. The study profiled the T cell repertoires of around 700 subjects by immunosequencing and related them to cytomegalovirus serostatus. Besides the first cohort of 666 subjects, a separate validation cohort made up of some 110 different subjects was used. To predict cytomegalovirus infection status, the study brought together high-throughput TCR immunosequencing, statistical association of individual TCRs with disease status, and machine learning. To study patterns of TCR occurrence, a later analysis re-analyzed previously published TCR beta repertoires from under 750 donors and added high-resolution HLA genotyping. Rather than using new phenotypic data, the later analysis identified candidate immune exposures from TCR beta sequences and from how often those sequences occurred across donors. To decide whether each TCR beta V gene segment behaved as functional or pseudogenic, an earlier analysis of over 500 of the donors relied on high-throughput TCR beta sequencing. Donor age, sex, ethnicity and CMV serostatus were compiled alongside the repertoire data. Genome-wide SNP genotypes for about three fifths of the 666 donors were used in a later genetic analysis, which treated that subset as a discovery cohort. All discovery cohort repertoires had been generated on a single sequencing platform. HLA typing covered class I and class II loci at four-digit resolution. The number of donors typed differed by locus, with 629-630 for A, B, C, DRB1 and DQB1, roughly 520 for DQA1, 600 to 610 for DPA1, and some 440 for DPB1. Several DR-DQ haplotypes were treated as single units for association and clustering because of strong linkage in the cohort. On average, around 240,000 unique TCR beta nucleotide sequences were sequenced per donor among a few hundred genotyped donors of the cohort, with about 19% of those sequences being non-productive. Study-wide conclusions, independent of this receptor: The classifier was reported to diagnose cytomegalovirus status with high specificity and sensitivity in both the original and validation cohorts. The authors suggested that the approach could potentially be extended to other disease states and immunological phenotypes. V-gene and J-gene trimming of TCR beta chains was associated with a missense DCLRE1C variant in a later genetic analysis, and the association was replicated in an independent cohort. Broadly in line with IMGT annotations, most TCR beta V segments showed up in productive rearrangements about 87% or about 30% of the time in an earlier analysis of several hundred of the donors. Because HLA typing was missing for some donors at each locus, association tests included only the typed subset. Three of the identified cytomegalovirus-associated TCR beta chains were confirmed in vitro to be specific for cytomegalovirus antigens. In a later analysis, HLA-associated TCR beta chains showed more clonal expansion and lower generation probabilities than non-associated chains that were equally common. A total of fewer than 200 TCR beta chains were listed by the study as associated with cytomegalovirus. Compared with the approximately 670-donor mean, donors in an Asian-associated ancestry cluster had fewer N-insertions in productive TCRs, according to a later genetic analysis. The earlier analysis of nearly 600 of the donors excluded about 16 rarely observed V segments, including chromosome 9 orphons, because counts were too low. Strong co-occurrence of HLA alleles, especially DR and DQ, made assigning TCR associations to individual alleles difficult. The presence/absence analyses assumed that sequencing depth was roughly uniform across donors, and that assumption may not be true. Linkage disequilibrium might explain the correlated functional status among segregating V segments, but an unknown experimental factor could not be excluded. Most CMV-associated TCR beta chains appeared to be HLA-restricted in a later analysis, and the HLA associations seemed to be driven largely by CMV exposure. A cluster of highly shared sequence variants was judged likely to be a technical artifact of the sequencing pipeline. A further reported finding was that TCR beta sequences accurately predicted the HLA-A and HLA-B alleles for most subjects in the first cohort. Some IMGT-functional V segments, including TRBV6-2 and TRBV6-3, could not be told apart with the 87-base-pair reads, so those segments were excluded. Specific HLA alleles were associated with 16,951 TCR beta sequences at a false discovery rate of 0.05 in a later analysis. A later analysis reported that several top co-occurrence clusters appeared linked to parvovirus B19, influenza, CMV and Epstein-Barr virus. Across donors, most TCR sequences were observed very rarely, whereas some public TCRs were present in many individuals. This cohort had only TCR beta chains sequenced, and the lack of alpha or paired-chain data limited which features could be detected. For the cohort, immune exposure information was limited to CMV serostatus. According to a later analysis, TCR association rates differed among HLA loci, with DRB1 alleles showing the most associated TCRs and HLA-C alleles showing the fewest.

CDR1 and CDR2 were assigned from the germline V gene (reference sequence) as LNHDA and SQIVND. V and J are trimmed by 7 bases and 0 bases, and the gene matches miss 11 bases of the junction. From the cysteine up to the phenylalanine, the CDR3 has a length of 16 residues. The read is trimmed to its CDR3 DNA, 48 bases read in frame from base 1. The cohort comprised hundreds of healthy bone marrow donors. At the time of sampling, every cohort member was nominally healthy, though immune exposures that went unrecorded were likely present. The donor tested CMV seropositive, placing the donor among the 250 to 350 seropositive members of the cohort. A peripheral blood sample was collected from each donor, and TCR beta sequencing was performed on peripheral blood mononuclear cells. Genomic DNA extraction from the blood cell samples was performed with the Qiagen DNeasy Blood Extraction Kit. This clone has just a few counts. No antigen is known for it. No base-level quality is on record; no much larger clone is a single base apart.

The method was the immunoSEQ multiplex PCR assay. For the multiplex PCR, a mixture combining 60 forward primers for TCR Vbeta segments and 13 reverse primers for TCR Jbeta segments was used. The CDR3 region of rearranged TCR beta genes was amplified from genomic DNA by a multiplex PCR assay. On the Illumina HiSeq System, the amplified TCR beta libraries were sequenced as 87-base-pair reads. The published analysis was carried out like this. In a later analysis, tens of millions of unique TCR beta chains were counted across the roughly 670 repertoires, and roughly 9.9 million of these chains were shared by at least two donors. To remove PCR and sequencing errors, raw reads were error-corrected and collapsed into unique sequences using a nearest-neighbor algorithm that merged closely related sequences. CDR3 sequences were aligned to IMGT reference sequences to assign V, D and J gene segments. For a sequence to be retained, at least a six-nucleotide match to both a V gene segment and a J gene segment was required. Rearrangements were called productive when the CDR3 lacked stop codons and stayed in frame with V and J; all others were non-productive. Following IMGT convention, CDR3 was defined as the stretch from the second conserved V-encoded cysteine up to the conserved J-encoded phenylalanine. In an earlier analysis of 587 of the donors, sequences lacking an unambiguous match to a single V gene segment were excluded. An earlier analysis of approximately 590 of the donors called V segments functional above 56.7% productive rearrangements and segregating when the between-donor standard deviation exceeded 5%. A statistical classification framework was developed to diagnose cytomegalovirus status using the catalog of TCR beta chain sequences. In a later analysis, TCR nucleotide sequences were compared against IMGT/GENE-DB human TR gene sequences so that V and J genes could be assigned. The TCRdist pipeline was used in a later analysis to assign CDR3 sequences and most-parsimonious VDJ recombination scenarios. In a later analysis, each TCR beta chain was defined by its CDR3 amino acid sequence together with its V-gene family, and reads lacking a unique V-gene family were excluded. To address suspected cross-contamination and a sequencing artifact, a later analysis removed under 600 highly shared, low-generation-probability nucleotide sequences. In a later analysis, a clonal expansion index was calculated for each public chain from normalized within-repertoire ranks of inferred template counts. In a later analysis, generation probabilities were computed with a VDJ recombination model fitted to out-of-frame rearrangements, and the resulting probabilities were checked against IGoR. Hypergeometric tests were used in a later analysis to score TCR-TCR, TCR-HLA and TCR-CMV co-occurrence, with a repertoire-size bias correction applied to the TCR pairs. In a later analysis, false discovery rates were estimated by permuting HLA or CMV assignments 20 times. In a later analysis, co-occurring TCRs were grouped using DBSCAN, and TCRdist sequence similarity was added for clustering within HLA-allele-positive subsets. Repertoires with fewer than 30,000 or more than 120,000 public chains were left out of co-occurrence clustering, as were five repertoires with anomalous nucleotide sharing. TCRdb limited this immuneACCESS table to in-frame rearrangements with V and J called. A share of clones is missing; checked studies link under half to unresolved V genes, and the rest is unexplained. From that table come the V and J calls and clone size; the DNA was used to work out D and trimming. This sample gives tens of thousands of clones in total; about 70% of them show up just once. In total, the top ten clones hold about 7.4% of the sample.

This clonotype originated in a man aged 40-50 years in good health and CMV-seropositive. The chain employs TRBV19 and TRBJ2-7; 8 nucleotides in the junction match TRBD1. The sample comprised PBMCs. The nucleotide sequence reads TGTGCCAGTACCCAAGTGGGAACAGGGGGCTCCTACGAGCAGTACTTC. Its product reads: CASTQVGTGGSYEQYF.